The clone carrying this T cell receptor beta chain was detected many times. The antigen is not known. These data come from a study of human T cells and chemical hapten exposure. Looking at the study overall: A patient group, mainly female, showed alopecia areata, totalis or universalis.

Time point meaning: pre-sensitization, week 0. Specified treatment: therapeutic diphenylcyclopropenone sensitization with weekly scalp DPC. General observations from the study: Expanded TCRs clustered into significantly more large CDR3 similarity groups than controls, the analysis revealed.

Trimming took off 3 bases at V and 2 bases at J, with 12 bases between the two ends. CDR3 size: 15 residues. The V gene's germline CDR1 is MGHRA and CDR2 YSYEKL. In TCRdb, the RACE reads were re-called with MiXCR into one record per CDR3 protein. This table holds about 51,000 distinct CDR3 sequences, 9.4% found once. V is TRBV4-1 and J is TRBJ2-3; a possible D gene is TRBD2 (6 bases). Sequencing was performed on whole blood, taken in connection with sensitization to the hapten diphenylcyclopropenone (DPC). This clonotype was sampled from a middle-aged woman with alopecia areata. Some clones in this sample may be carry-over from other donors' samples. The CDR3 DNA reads TGCGCCAGCAGCCAGCTAGCGACCCACACAGATACGCAGTATTTT. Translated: CASSQLATHTDTQYF.